This section outlines one T cell receptor beta chain sequence together with its context. This entry is derived from a study of CD8 T cells in Susac syndrome. CDR1 SGHNT and CDR2 YYREEE come from the germline V gene (reference sequence). Trimming stripped 2 bases from V and 5 bases from J, with 19 bases between. The CDR3 sequence is 16 residues long. Random hexamers were used to reverse transcribe an amount of about 0.5 to 1 ug RNA. TCRdb re-called the immunoSEQ multiplex PCR reads through MiXCR, storing one row per CDR3 protein. The sample yields approximately 130,000 distinct CDR3 sequences, around 94% seen once.

This receptor was obtained from a human donor in good health. Sequencing was carried out using CD4+ T cells from PBMCs. V and J are TRBV5-4 and TRBJ2-5; no clear D gene. In DNA, the CDR3 is TGTGCCAGCAGCTTCCCAGGCTCTCTGGCTCAGGAGACCCAGTACTTC. Its translation is CASSFPGSLAQETQYF.